One sample yielded the 18 T cell receptor beta chains listed below, sequenced in a study of blood T cell repertoires in COVID-19. Assay: immunoSEQ multiplex PCR; the TCRdb copy retains only in-frame clones and omits some. This sample has about 69,000 clones, with around 89% found just once. Material: peripheral blood. These receptors all come from a man aged 50-60 years with acute or convalescent COVID-19.

The V call is TRBV7-9, the J call TRBJ1-1; tentative D call: TRBD1 (6 bases). This CDR3 comprises 13 residues. CDR1 SEHNR and CDR2 FQNEAQ come from the germline V gene (reference sequence). The V end was cut by 3 bases, the J end by 7 bases, with 12 bases between. For the CDR3, the DNA is TGTGCCAGCAGCTTGGGGGCCGGGGTTGAAGCTTTCTTT. Protein product: CASSLGAGVEAFF. Using reference TRBV7-9 and TRBJ1-1 for the parts outside the CDR3, the full variable domain is DTGVSQNPRHKITKRGQNVTFRCDPISEHNRLYWYRQTLGQGPEFLTYFQNEAQLEKSRLLSDRFSAERPKGSFSTLEIQRTEQGDSAMYLCASSLGAGVEAFFGQGTRLTVV.

The V gene is TRBV24-1, the J gene TRBJ2-5; possibly TRBD2 for D (5 bases). The length of the CDR3 is 14 residues. Germline V CDR1 and CDR2: KGHDR, SFDVKD. Deletions cut 3 bases from V and 5 bases from J, with 12 bases between. CDR3 protein: CATSDPRSVETQYF. CDR3 nucleotide sequence: TGTGCCACCAGTGATCCACGTAGCGTGGAGACCCAGTACTTC.

The chain links TRBV6-2 or TRBV6-3 to TRBJ2-7, with 10 bases identical to TRBD2. This CDR3 contains 15 residues. J gave up 2 bases and V 5 bases, and 6 bases lay outside the gene matches. The V gene's germline CDR1 is MNHEY and CDR2 SVGEGT. CDR3 residues: CASSNGLAATYEQYF. The CDR3 DNA sequence: TGTGCCAGCAGTAACGGACTAGCGGCCACCTACGAGCAGTACTTC.

The chain combines TRBV6-5 with TRBJ1-2; 8 positions agree with TRBD1. This CDR3 spans 15 amino acids. Germline V gives CDR1 MNHEY, CDR2 SVGAGI. J lost 1 base, V lost 5 bases, and 6 bases had no gene match. The DNA for the CDR3 is TGTGCCAGCAGTCCAGGGACAGGCGGTAACTATGGCTACACCTTC. Translation: CASSPGTGGNYGYTF.

The chain is built from TRBV5-8 and TRBJ2-2; D may be TRBD2 (5 bases). V dropped 6 bases and J dropped 6 bases, with 9 bases sitting between them. This CDR3 comprises 12 residues. Germline lookup yields CDR1 SGHTS and CDR2 YDEGEE. In DNA form, the CDR3 reads TGTGCCAGCACCCGAGGGTCCGGGGAGCTGTTTTTT. It codes for CASTRGSGELFF.

J is TRBJ1-2 and V is TRBV4-2; 7 nucleotides align to TRBD1. CDR3 length equals 18 residues. The junction had 17 bases not matched to a gene; V was cut back by 0 bases and J by 7 bases. In germline, CDR1 is LGHNA, CDR2 YNFKEQ. The CDR3 region is CASSQDGRAEGAEGGYTF. CDR3 bases: TGTGCCAGCAGCCAAGATGGGAGAGCGGAGGGGGCTGAAGGTGGCTACACCTTC.

The chain has TRBV11-2 and TRBJ1-1, with D perhaps TRBD1 (5 bases). The CDR3 has 18 residues. V lost 5 bases, J lost 1 base, and 23 bases lay in between. CDR1 and CDR2 (germline): SGHAT, FQNNGV. CDR3 DNA: TGTGCCAGCAGCCATTACCCTGGCCAGGGAAGGGGGAACACTGAAGCTTTCTTT. Translated: CASSHYPGQGRGNTEAFF.

The V and J genes are TRBV7-7 and TRBJ2-3, with TRBD2 matching 7 bases. The CDR3 is 15 residues long. Germline CDR1 and CDR2: SSHAT and FNYEAQ (reference sequence). J gave up 3 bases and V 0 bases, and 3 bases lay outside the gene matches. The CDR3 nucleotides read TGTGCCAGCAGCTTAGCGGGAGGGCCGACAGATACGCAGTATTTT. This gives the protein CASSLAGGPTDTQYF.

The chain is built from TRBV5-6 and TRBJ2-5; TRBD1 matches 9 bases. Trimming took 0 bases from V and 4 from J; bases not matched to a gene: 4. CDR1 is SGHDT, CDR2 YYEEEE, per germline. The CDR3 is 15 residues long. The CDR3 loop is CASSLDRGLSETQYF. The DNA of the CDR3 is TGTGCCAGCAGCTTGGACAGGGGGCTTTCAGAGACCCAGTACTTC. The full variable domain, with the rest looked up from reference TRBV5-6 and TRBJ2-5, is DAGVTQSPTHLIKTRGQQVTLRCSPKSGHDTVSWYQQALGQGPQFIFQYYEEEERQRGNFPDRFSGHQFPNYSSELNVNALLLGDSALYLCASSLDRGLSETQYFGPGTRLLVL.

The CDR3 loop reads CASSSGVLETQYF. In DNA form, the CDR3 reads TGTGCCAGCTCCAGCGGGGTCCTAGAGACCCAGTACTTC. V is TRBV18 and J is TRBJ2-5, with 7 bases aligning to TRBD2. This CDR3 comprises 13 residues. V trimming: 6 bases; J trimming: 4 bases; junction bases outside the gene matches: 5. The germline V gene encodes CDR1 KGHSH and CDR2 LQKENI. Based on the CDR3 plus reference TRBV18 and TRBJ2-5, the full variable domain is NAGVMQNPRHLVRRRGQEARLRCSPMKGHSHVYWYRQLPEEGLKFMVYLQKENIIDESGMPKERFSAEFPKEGPSILRIQQVVRGDSAAYFCASSSGVLETQYFGPGTRLLVL.

CDR3 protein: CASSPGGEGYTF. Written as DNA, the CDR3 is TGTGCCAGCAGTCCCGGGGGTGAGGGCTACACCTTC. This chain uses TRBV12-3 or TRBV12-4 with TRBJ1-2; possible D gene TRBD1, 5 bases. Trimming took off 5 bases at V and 8 bases at J, with 12 bases between the two ends. This CDR3 is built from 12 residues.

V is TRBV6-4 and J is TRBJ2-3; a possible D gene is TRBD2 (5 bases). V lost 6 bases and J lost 4, with 11 bases in between. The CDR3 consists of 13 residues. The germline V gene encodes CDR1 MRHNA and CDR2 SNTAGT. CDR3 nucleotides: TGTGCCAGCAGAAGGACTCGGGCAGATACGCAGTATTTT. Translated, it gives CASRRTRADTQYF.

This chain joins TRBV5-6 and TRBJ1-2; TRBD1 matches at 8 bases. V lost 3 bases and J lost 4; bases outside the gene matches: 8. The CDR3 runs to 15 residues. Germline V gene sequence: CDR1 SGHDT, CDR2 YYEEEE. In DNA form, the CDR3 reads TGTGCCAGCAGCTATCCAGGGGGCGCTAGCTATGGCTACACCTTC. Protein: CASSYPGGASYGYTF.

The chain has TRBV7-6 and TRBJ2-3; 9 bases fit TRBD1. This CDR3 has 16 amino acids. The J segment lost 5 bases and the V segment lost 2 bases, leaving 8 bases of the junction unmatched. Germline V lookup: CDR1 SGHVS, CDR2 FNYEAQ. As DNA, the CDR3 is TGTGCCAGCAGCTTACTTTCGGGACAGGGACGAGATACGCAGTATTTT. Translated, it gives CASSLLSGQGRDTQYF. Together with reference TRBV7-6 and TRBJ2-3, the CDR3 gives the full variable domain: GAGVSQSPRYKVTKRGQDVALRCDPISGHVSLYWYRQALGQGPEFLTYFNYEAQQDKSGLPNDRFSAERPEGSISTLTIQRTEQRDSAMYRCASSLLSGQGRDTQYFGPGTRLTVL.

The rearrangement uses TRBV2 and TRBJ1-4; 9 bases match TRBD1. With 4 bases clipped from V and 7 bases from J, the junction kept 7 bases outside the gene matches. This CDR3 is built from 15 residues. The germline CDR1 and CDR2 sequences are SNHLY and FYNNEI. CDR3 coding DNA: TGTGCCAGCAGTGGAGACAGGGGGAGTGGTGAAAAACTGTTTTTT. The encoded protein is CASSGDRGSGEKLFF.

In regard to this clone: In the same sample, other DNA sequences code for this CDR3. The chain is built from TRBV9 and TRBJ2-1, with TRBD2 matching over 8 bases. Germline V lookup: CDR1 SGDLS, CDR2 YYNGEE. The V and J ends lost 3 bases and 0 bases, in that order; junction bases with no gene match: 2. This CDR3 contains 15 residues. The CDR3: CASSESGSSYNEQFF. For the CDR3, the DNA is TGTGCCAGCAGCGAAAGCGGGAGCTCCTACAATGAGCAGTTCTTC.

This clone was counted a few times. V usage is TRBV29-1 and J usage is TRBJ2-1; TRBD2 agrees at 13 bases. Germline CDR1 reads SQVTM; CDR2 reads ANQGSEA. The CDR3 totals 16 residues. Trimming took 5 bases from V and 4 from J; bases not matched to a gene: 8. The CDR3, as DNA: TGCAGCGTTCCCAGGACTAGCGGGAGAGCTTACAATGAGCAGTTCTTC. Translation gives CSVPRTSGRAYNEQFF.

The CDR3: CATSDSGLATDTQYF. CDR3 sequence (DNA): TGTGCCACCAGTGATTCAGGACTAGCGACAGATACGCAGTATTTT. The V gene is TRBV24-1, the J gene TRBJ2-3, with 9 bases identical to TRBD2. This CDR3 is 15 amino acids long. Looked up from germline, CDR1 is KGHDR and CDR2 is SFDVKD. The V gene end was trimmed by 2 bases and the J gene end by 3 bases; junction bases not matched to a gene: 2.